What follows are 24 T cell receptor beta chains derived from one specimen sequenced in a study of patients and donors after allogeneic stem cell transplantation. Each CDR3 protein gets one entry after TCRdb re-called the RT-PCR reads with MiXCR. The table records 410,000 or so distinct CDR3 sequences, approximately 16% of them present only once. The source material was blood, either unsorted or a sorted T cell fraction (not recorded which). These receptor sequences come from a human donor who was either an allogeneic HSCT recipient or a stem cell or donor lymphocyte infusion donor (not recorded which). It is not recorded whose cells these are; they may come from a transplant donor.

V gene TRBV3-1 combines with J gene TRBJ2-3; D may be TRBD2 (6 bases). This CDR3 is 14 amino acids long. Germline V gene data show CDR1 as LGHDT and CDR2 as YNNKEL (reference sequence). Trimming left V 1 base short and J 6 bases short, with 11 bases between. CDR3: CASSQGGAADTQYF. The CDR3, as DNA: TGTGCCAGCAGCCAAGGCGGGGCCGCCGATACGCAGTATTTT.

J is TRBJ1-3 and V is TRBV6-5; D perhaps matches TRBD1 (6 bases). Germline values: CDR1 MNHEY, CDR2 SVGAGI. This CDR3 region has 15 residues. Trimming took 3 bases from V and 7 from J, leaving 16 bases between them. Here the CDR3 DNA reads TGTGCCAGCAGTTATACCCCAGGGGAAGGGAACACCATATATTTT. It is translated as CASSYTPGEGNTIYF.

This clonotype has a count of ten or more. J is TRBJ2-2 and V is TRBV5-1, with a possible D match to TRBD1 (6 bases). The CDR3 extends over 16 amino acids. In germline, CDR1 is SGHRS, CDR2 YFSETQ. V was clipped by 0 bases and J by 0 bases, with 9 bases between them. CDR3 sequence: CASSLAAGANTGELFF. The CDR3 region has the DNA TGCGCCAGCAGCTTGGCTGCAGGGGCGAACACCGGGGAGCTGTTTTTT.

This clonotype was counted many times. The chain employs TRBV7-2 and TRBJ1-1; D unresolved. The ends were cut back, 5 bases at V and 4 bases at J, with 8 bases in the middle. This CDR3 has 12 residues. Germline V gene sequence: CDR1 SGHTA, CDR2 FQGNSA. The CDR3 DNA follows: TGTGCCAGCAGCCTCCGGATCACTGAAGCTTTCTTT. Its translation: CASSLRITEAFF.

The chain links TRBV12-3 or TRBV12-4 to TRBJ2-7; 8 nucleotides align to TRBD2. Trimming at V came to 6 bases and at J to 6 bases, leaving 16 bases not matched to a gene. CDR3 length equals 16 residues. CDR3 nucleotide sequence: TGTGCCAGCAGAAGCCGCGCCGGGACTAGTCGGGGCGAGCAGTACTTC. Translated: CASRSRAGTSRGEQYF.

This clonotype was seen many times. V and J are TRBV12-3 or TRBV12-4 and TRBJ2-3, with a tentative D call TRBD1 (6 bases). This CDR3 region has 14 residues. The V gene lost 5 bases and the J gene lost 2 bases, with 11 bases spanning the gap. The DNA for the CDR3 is TGTGCCAGCAGTGAATCAGGGGACACAGATACGCAGTATTTT. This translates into CASSESGDTDTQYF.

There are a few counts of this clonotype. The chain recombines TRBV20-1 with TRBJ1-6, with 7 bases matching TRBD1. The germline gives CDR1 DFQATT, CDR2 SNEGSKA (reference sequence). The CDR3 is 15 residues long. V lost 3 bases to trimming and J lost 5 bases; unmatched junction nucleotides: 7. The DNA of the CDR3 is TGCAGTGCTAGGGAAGGGACAGCTAATAATTCACCCCTCCACTTT. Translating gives CSAREGTANNSPLHF.

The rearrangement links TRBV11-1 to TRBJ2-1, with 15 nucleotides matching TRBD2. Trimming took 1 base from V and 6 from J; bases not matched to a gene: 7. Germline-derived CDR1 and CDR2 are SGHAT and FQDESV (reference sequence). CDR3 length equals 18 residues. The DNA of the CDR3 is TGTGCCAGCAGCTTAGGCCTTGGGACTAGCGGGAGGCCCAATGAGCAGTTCTTC. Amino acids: CASSLGLGTSGRPNEQFF.

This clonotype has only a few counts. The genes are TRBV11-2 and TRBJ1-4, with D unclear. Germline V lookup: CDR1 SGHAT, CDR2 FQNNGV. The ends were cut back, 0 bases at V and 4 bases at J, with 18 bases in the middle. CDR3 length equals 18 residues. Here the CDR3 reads CASSLDRVRGGSNEKLFF. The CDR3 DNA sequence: TGTGCCAGCAGCTTAGATAGGGTGCGCGGAGGGAGTAATGAAAAACTGTTTTTT.

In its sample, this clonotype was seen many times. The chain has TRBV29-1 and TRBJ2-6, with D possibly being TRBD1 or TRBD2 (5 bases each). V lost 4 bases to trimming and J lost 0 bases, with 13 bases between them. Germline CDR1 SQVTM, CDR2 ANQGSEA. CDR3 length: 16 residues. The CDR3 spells CSVAVRGYSGANVLTF. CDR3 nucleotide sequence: TGCAGCGTTGCCGTGAGGGGATACTCTGGGGCCAACGTCCTGACTTTC.

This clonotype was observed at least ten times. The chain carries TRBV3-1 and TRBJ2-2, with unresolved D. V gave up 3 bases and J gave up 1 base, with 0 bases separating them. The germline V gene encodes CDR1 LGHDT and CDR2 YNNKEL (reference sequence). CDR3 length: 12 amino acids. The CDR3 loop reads CASSQNTGELFF. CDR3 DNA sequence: TGTGCCAGCAGCCAGAACACCGGGGAGCTGTTTTTT.

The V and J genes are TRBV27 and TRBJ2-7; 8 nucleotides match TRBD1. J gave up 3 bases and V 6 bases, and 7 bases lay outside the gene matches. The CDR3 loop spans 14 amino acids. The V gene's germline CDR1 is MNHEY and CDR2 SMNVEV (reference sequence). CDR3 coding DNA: TGTGCCAGCAGCATCGGACAGGGTGACTACGAGCAGTACTTC. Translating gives CASSIGQGDYEQYF.

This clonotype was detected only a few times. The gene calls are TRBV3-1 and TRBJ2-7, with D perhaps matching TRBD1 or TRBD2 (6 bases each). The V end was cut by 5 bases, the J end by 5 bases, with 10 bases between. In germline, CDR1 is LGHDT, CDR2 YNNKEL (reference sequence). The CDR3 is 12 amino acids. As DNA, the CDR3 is TGTGCCAGCAGCGATAGGGGGGACGAGCAGTACTTC. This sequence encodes CASSDRGDEQYF.

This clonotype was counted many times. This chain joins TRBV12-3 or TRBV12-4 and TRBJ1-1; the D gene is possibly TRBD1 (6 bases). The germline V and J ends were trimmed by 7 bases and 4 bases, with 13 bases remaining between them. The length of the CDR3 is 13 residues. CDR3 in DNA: TGTGCCAGCACGCTGGGGGGCTTCACTGAAGCTTTCTTT. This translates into CASTLGGFTEAFF.

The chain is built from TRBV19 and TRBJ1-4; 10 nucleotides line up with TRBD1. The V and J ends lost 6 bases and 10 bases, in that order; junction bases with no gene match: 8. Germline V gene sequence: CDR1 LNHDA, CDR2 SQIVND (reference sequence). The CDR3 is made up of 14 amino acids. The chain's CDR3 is CASSPGQGLGKLFF. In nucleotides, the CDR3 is TGTGCCAGTAGCCCGGGACAGGGGCTTGGAAAACTGTTTTTT.

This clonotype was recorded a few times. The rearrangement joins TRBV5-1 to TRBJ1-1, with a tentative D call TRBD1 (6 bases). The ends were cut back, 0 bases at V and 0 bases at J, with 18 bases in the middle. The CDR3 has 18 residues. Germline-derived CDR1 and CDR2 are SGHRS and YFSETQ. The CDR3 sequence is CASSLDPQGRRMNTEAFF. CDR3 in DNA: TGCGCCAGCAGCTTGGACCCACAGGGAAGGCGTATGAACACTGAAGCTTTCTTT.

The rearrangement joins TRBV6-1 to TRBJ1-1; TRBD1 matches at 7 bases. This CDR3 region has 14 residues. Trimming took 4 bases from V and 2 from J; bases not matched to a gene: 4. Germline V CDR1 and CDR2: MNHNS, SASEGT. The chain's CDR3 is CASSGRQGNTEAFF. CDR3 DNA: TGTGCCAGCAGTGGACGACAGGGAAACACTGAAGCTTTCTTT.

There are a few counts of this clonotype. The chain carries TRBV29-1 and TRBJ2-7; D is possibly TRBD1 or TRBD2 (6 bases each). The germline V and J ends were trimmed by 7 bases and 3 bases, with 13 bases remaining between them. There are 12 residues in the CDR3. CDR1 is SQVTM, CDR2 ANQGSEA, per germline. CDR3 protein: CSARRGDYEQYF. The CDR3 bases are TGCAGCGCCCGTAGGGGGGACTACGAGCAGTACTTC.

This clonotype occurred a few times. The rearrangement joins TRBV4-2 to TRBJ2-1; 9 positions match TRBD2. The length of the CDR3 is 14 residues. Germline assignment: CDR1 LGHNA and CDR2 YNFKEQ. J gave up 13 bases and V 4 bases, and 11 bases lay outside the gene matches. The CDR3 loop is CASSPSPVSGRQFF. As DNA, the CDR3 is TGTGCCAGCAGCCCTAGCCCTGTTAGCGGGAGACAGTTCTTC.

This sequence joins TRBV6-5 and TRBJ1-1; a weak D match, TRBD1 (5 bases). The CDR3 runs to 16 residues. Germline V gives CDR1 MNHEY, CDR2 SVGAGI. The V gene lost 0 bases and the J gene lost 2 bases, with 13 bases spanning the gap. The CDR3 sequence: CASSYSNPGFNTEAFF. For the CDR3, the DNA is TGTGCCAGCAGTTACTCGAACCCAGGGTTTAACACTGAAGCTTTCTTT.

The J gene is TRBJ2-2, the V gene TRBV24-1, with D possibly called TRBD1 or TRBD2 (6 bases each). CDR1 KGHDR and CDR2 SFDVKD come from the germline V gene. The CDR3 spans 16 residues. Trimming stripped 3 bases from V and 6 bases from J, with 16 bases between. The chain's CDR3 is CATSDAGGAKSGELFF. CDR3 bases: TGTGCCACCAGTGATGCCGGGGGCGCGAAGTCCGGGGAGCTGTTTTTT.

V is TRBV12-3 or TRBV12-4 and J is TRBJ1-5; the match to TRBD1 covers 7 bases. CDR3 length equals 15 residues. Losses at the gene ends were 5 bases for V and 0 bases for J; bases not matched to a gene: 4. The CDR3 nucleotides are TGTGCCAGCAGTGCCAGGGGGTTTAGCAATCAGCCCCAGCATTTT. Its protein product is CASSARGFSNQPQHF.

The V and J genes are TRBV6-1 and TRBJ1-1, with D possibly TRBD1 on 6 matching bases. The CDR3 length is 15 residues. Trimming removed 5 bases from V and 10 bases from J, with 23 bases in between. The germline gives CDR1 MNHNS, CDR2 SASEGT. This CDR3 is CASSPPGHLYIGAFF. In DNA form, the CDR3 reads TGTGCCAGCAGTCCTCCGGGACACCTGTATATAGGAGCTTTCTTT.

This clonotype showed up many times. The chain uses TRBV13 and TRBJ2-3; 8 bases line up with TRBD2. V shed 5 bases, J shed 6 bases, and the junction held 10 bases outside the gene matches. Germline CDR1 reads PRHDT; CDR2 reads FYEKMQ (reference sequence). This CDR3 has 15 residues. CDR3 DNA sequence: TGTGCCAGCAGCGCCGAAGGACTAGCTGGGGATACGCAGTATTTT. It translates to CASSAEGLAGDTQYF.